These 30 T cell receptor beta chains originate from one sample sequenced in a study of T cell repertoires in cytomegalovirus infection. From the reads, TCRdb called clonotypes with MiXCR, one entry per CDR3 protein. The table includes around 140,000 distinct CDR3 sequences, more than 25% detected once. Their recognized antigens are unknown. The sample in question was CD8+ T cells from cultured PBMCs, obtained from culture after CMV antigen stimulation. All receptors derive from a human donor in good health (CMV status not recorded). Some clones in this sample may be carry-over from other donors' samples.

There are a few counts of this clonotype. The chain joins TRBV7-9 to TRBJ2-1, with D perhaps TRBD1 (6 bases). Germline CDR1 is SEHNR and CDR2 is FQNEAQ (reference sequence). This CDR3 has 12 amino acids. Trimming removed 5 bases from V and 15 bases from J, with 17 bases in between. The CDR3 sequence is CASSLGHGMMFF. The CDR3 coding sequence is TGTGCCAGCAGCCTGGGACACGGAATGATGTTCTTC.

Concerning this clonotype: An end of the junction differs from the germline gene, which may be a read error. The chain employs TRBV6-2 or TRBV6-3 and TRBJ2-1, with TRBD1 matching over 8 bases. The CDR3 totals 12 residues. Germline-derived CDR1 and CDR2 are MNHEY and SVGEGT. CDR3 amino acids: CASSYSGQDIAF. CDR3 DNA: TGTGCCAGCAGTTACTCGGGACAGGATATCGCCTTC.

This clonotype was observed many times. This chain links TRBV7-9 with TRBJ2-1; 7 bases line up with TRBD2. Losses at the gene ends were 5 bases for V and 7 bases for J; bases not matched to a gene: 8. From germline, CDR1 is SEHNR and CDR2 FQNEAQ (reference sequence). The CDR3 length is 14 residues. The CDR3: CASSPQGSGNEQFF. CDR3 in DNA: TGTGCCAGCAGCCCCCAGGGTAGCGGGAATGAGCAGTTCTTC. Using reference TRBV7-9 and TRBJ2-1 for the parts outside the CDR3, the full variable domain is DTGVSQNPRHKITKRGQNVTFRCDPISEHNRLYWYRQTLGQGPEFLTYFQNEAQLEKSRLLSDRFSAERPKGSFSTLEIQRTEQGDSAMYLCASSPQGSGNEQFFGPGTRLTVL.

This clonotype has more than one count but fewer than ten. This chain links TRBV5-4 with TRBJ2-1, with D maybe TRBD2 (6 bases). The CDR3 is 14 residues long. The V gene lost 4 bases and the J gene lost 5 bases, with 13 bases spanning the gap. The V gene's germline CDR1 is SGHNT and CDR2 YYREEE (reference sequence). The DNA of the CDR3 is TGTGCCAGCAGCCTGTTGACTAGTGACAATGAGCAGTTCTTC. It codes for CASSLLTSDNEQFF.

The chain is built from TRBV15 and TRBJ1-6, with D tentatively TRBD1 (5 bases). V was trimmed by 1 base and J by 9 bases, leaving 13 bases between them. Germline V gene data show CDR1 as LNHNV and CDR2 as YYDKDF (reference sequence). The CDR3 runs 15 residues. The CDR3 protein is CATSRAPGWSSPLHF. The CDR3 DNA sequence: TGTGCCACCAGCAGAGCCCCAGGGTGGTCTTCACCCCTCCACTTT. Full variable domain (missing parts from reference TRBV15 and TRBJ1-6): DAMVIQNPRYQVTQFGKPVTLSCSQTLNHNVMYWYQQKSSQAPKLLFHYYDKDFNNEADTPDNFQSRRPNTSFCFLDIRSPGLGDTAMYLCATSRAPGWSSPLHFGNGTRLTVT.

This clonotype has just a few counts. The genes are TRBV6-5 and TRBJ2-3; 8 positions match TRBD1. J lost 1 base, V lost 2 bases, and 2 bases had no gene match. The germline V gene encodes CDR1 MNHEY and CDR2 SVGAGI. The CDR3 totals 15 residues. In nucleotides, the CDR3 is TGTGCCAGCAGTTACCTGACAGGGGGCACAGATACGCAGTATTTT. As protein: CASSYLTGGTDTQYF.

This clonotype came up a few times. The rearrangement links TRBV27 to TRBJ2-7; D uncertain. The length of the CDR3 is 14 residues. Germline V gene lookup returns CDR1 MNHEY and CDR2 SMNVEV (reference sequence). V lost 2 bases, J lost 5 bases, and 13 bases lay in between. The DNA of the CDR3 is TGTGCCAGCAGTTTAATATACGGGCAGCACGAGCAGTACTTC. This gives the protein CASSLIYGQHEQYF.

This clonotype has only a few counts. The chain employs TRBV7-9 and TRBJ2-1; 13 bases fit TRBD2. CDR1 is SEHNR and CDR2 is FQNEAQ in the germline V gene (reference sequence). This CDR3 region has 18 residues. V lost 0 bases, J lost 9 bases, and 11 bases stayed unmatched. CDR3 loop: CASSLAPSGLAGLGEQFF. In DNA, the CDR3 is TGTGCCAGCAGCTTAGCCCCCTCGGGACTAGCGGGACTCGGTGAGCAGTTCTTC.

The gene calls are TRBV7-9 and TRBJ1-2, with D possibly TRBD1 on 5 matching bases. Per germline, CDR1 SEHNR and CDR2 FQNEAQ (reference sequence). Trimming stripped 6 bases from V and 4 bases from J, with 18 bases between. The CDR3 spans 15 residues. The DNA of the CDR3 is TGTGCCAGCAGTCCCCCTCGGGGCCCCTTCTATGGCTACACCTTC. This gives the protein CASSPPRGPFYGYTF. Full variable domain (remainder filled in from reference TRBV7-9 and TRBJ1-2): DTGVSQNPRHKITKRGQNVTFRCDPISEHNRLYWYRQTLGQGPEFLTYFQNEAQLEKSRLLSDRFSAERPKGSFSTLEIQRTEQGDSAMYLCASSPPRGPFYGYTFGSGTRLTVV.

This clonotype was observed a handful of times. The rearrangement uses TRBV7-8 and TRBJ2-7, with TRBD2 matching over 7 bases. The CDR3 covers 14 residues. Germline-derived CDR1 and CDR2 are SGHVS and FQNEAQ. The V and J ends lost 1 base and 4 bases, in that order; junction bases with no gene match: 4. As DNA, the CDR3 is TGTGCCAGCAGCTTAGATGTCGGGGGGTACGAGCAGTACTTC. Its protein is CASSLDVGGYEQYF. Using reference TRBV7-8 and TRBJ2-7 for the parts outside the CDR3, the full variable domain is GAGVSQSPRYKVAKRGQDVALRCDPISGHVSLFWYQQALGQGPEFLTYFQNEAQLDKSGLPSDRFFAERPEGSVSTLKIQRTQQEDSAVYLCASSLDVGGYEQYFGPGTRLTVT.

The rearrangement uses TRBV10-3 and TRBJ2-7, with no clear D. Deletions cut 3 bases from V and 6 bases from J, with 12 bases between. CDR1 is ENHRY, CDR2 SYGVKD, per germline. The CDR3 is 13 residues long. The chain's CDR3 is CAISEGGVREQYF. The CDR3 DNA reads TGTGCCATCAGTGAAGGTGGGGTTCGCGAGCAGTACTTC.

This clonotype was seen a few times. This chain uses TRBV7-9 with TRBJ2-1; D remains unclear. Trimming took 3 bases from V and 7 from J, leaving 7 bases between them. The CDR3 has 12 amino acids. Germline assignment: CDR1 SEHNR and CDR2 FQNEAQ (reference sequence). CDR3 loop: CASSFDINEQFF. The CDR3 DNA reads TGTGCCAGCAGCTTTGACATAAATGAGCAGTTCTTC. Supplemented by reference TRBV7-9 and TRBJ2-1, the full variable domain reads DTGVSQNPRHKITKRGQNVTFRCDPISEHNRLYWYRQTLGQGPEFLTYFQNEAQLEKSRLLSDRFSAERPKGSFSTLEIQRTEQGDSAMYLCASSFDINEQFFGPGTRLTVL.

The CDR3 DNA reads as TGTGCCAGCAGCTTCGCCCTGACAGATACGCAGTATTTT. Residues: CASSFALTDTQYF. The chain couples TRBV7-6 to TRBJ2-3; unclear D gene. Germline V gene sequence: CDR1 SGHVS, CDR2 FNYEAQ. The CDR3 sequence is 13 residues long. Trimming cost V 3 bases and J 3 bases, with 7 bases left between them.

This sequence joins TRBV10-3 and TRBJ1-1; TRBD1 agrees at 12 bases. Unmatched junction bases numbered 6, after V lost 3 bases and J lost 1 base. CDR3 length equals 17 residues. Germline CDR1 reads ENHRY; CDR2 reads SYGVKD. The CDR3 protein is CAISEGTGGKRNTEAFF. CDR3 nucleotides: TGTGCCATCAGTGAAGGGACAGGGGGCAAAAGGAACACTGAAGCTTTCTTT.

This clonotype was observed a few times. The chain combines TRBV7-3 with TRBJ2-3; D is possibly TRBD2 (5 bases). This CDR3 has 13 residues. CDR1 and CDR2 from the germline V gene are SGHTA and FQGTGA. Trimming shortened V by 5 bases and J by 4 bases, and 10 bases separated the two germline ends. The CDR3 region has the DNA TGTGCCAGCAGCCGCGGACTGTCAGATACGCAGTATTTT. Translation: CASSRGLSDTQYF.

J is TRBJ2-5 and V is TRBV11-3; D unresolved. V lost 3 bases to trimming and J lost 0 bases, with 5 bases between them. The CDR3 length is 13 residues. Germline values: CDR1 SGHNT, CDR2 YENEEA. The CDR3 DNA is TGTGCCAGCAGCTTTAGGAACCAAGAGACCCAGTACTTC. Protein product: CASSFRNQETQYF. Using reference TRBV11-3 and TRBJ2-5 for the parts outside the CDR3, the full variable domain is EAGVVQSPRYKIIEKKQPVAFWCNPISGHNTLYWYLQNLGQGPELLIRYENEEAVDDSQLPKDRFSAERLKGVDSTLKIQPAELGDSAVYLCASSFRNQETQYFGPGTRLLVL.

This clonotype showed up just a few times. The CDR3 DNA is TGTGCCAGCAGACATCCTATAGCGGGGAACACAGATACGCAGTATTTT. As protein: CASRHPIAGNTDTQYF. The chain employs TRBV11-2 and TRBJ2-3; 8 nucleotides line up with TRBD2. The V gene end was trimmed by 6 bases and the J gene end by 2 bases; junction bases not matched to a gene: 10. The CDR3 loop spans 16 amino acids. From germline, CDR1 is SGHAT and CDR2 FQNNGV.

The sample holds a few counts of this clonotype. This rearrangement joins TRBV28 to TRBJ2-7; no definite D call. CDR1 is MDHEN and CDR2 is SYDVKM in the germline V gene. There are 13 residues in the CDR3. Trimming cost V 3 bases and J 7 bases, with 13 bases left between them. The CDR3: CASSFDPLGEQYF. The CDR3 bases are TGTGCCAGCAGTTTCGATCCCCTGGGAGAGCAGTACTTC.

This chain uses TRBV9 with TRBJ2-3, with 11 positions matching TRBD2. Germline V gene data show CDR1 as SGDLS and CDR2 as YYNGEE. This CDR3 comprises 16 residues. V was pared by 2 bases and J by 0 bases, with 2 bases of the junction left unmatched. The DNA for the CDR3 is TGTGCCAGCAGCGTTAGCGGGGGGGCTAGCACAGATACGCAGTATTTT. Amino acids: CASSVSGGASTDTQYF.

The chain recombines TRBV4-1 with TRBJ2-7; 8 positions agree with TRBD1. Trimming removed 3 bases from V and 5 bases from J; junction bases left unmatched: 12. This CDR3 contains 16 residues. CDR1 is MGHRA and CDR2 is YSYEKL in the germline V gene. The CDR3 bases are TGCGCCAGCAGCCATCCTCAGGACAGGGCGAGCGACGAGCAGTACTTC. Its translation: CASSHPQDRASDEQYF.

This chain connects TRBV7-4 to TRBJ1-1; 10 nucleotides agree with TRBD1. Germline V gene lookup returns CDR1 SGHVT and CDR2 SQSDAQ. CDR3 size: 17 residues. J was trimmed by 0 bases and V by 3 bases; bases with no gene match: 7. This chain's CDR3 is CASSFPGQGFMNTEAFF. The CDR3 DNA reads TGTGCCAGCAGCTTCCCGGGACAGGGGTTCATGAACACTGAAGCTTTCTTT.

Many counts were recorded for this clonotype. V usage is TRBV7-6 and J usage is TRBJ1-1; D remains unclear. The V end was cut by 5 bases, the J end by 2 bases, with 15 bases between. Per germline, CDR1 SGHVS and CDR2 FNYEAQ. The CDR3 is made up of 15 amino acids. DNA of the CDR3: TGTGCCAGCAGCAAGCAGCTAGACGGAAACACTGAAGCTTTCTTT. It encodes CASSKQLDGNTEAFF.

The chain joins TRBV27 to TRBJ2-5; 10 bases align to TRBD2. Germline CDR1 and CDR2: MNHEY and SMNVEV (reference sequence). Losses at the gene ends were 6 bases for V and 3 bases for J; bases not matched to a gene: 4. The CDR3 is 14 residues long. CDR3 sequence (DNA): TGTGCCAGCAGCTGGACTAGCGGAAAAGAGACCCAGTACTTC. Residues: CASSWTSGKETQYF.

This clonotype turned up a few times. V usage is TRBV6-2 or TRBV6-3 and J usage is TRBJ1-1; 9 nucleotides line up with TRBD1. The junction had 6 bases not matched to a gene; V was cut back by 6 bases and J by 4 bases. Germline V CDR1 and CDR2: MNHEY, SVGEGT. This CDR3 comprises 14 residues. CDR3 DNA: TGTGCCAGCAGACTAATACAGGGGGCCACTGAAGCTTTCTTT. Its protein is CASRLIQGATEAFF.

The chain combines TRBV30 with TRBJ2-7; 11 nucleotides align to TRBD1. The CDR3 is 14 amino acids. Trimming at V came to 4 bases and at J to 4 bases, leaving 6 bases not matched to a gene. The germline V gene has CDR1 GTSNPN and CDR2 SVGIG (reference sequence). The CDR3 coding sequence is TGTGCCTGGAACTCCGGGACAGGGGGTTACGAGCAGTACTTC. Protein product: CAWNSGTGGYEQYF.

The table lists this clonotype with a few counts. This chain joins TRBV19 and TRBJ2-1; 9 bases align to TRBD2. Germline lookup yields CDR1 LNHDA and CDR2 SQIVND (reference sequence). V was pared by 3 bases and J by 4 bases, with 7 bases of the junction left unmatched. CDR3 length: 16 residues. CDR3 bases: TGTGCCAGTAGTATCAAAGCGGGGGGTCTTTACAATGAGCAGTTCTTC. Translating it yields CASSIKAGGLYNEQFF.

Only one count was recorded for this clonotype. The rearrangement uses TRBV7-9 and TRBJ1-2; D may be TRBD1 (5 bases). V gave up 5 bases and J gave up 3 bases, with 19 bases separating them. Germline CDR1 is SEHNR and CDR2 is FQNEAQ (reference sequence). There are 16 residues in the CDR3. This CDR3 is CASSPPETDTHYGYTF. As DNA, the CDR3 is TGTGCCAGCAGCCCGCCGGAGACAGATACCCACTATGGCTACACCTTC.

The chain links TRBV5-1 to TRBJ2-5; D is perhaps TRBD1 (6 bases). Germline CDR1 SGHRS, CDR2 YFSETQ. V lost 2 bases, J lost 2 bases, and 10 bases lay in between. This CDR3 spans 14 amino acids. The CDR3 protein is CASSFPDRQETQYF. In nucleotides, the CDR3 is TGCGCCAGCAGCTTCCCCGACAGGCAAGAGACCCAGTACTTC.

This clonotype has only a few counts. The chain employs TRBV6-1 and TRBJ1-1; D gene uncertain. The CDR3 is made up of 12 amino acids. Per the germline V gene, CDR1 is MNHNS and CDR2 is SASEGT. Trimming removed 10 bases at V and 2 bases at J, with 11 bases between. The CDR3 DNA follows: TGTGCCACTACGGCTGGAAACACTGAAGCTTTCTTT. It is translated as CATTAGNTEAFF.

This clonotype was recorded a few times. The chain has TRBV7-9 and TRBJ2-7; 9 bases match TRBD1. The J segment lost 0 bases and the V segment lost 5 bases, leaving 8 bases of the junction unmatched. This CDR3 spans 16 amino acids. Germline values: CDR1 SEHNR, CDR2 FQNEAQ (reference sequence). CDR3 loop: CASSTPGQGSSYEQYF. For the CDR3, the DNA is TGTGCCAGCAGCACACCGGGACAGGGAAGCTCCTACGAGCAGTACTTC.